The clone carrying this T cell receptor beta chain was counted between two and nine times. Its antigen is not known. The source of the sample is a study of T-cell memory formation after mild COVID-19. Study context: Largely, the TCR clusters proved donor specific.

Trimming shortened V by 2 bases and J by 0 bases, and 8 bases separated the two germline ends. This CDR3 has 14 residues. Germline-derived CDR1 and CDR2 are SSHAT and FNYEAQ (reference sequence). Study-level findings and limits: The study found balanced CD4/CD8 in clones contracting day 15 to 85 and a CD4+ lean in later expanders. Contracting CD4+ clones were located mainly in CM and EM, and CD8+ clones in EMRA.

Researchers used 5'RACE with constant-segment primers to make TCR alpha and TCR beta cDNA libraries that carry sample barcodes and UMIs. TCRdb ran MiXCR on the 5' RACE reads and lists one entry per CDR3 protein. The sample shows fewer than 500,000 distinct CDR3 sequences, about 23% of them seen only once. Sequences were obtained from PBMCs or a T cell subset sorted from them (not recorded which). This TCR was recovered from an adult woman who had mild COVID-19 (a few samples of this study predate the infection). Cell type and time point are not known. The chain couples TRBV7-7 to TRBJ2-7; D is undetermined. The CDR3 region is CASSLNRNSYEQYF. CDR3 nucleotides: TGTGCCAGCAGCTTAAACAGAAACTCCTACGAGCAGTACTTC.